The sequence of this T cell receptor beta chain was determined in a study of beta chain features in type 1 diabetes. Points from the study as a whole: With patients and controls alike, PCR might favor shorter templates to an equal degree.

V dropped 2 bases and J dropped 6; count of bases not matched to a gene: 4. Looked up from germline, CDR1 is SGDLS and CDR2 is YYNGEE. This CDR3 is 14 amino acids long. Regarding this clone: Antigen: not known. The sample carries other DNA sequences with the same CDR3.

Investigators reverse transcribed all isolated RNA, so they sequenced expressed TCRB transcripts. The table came from immunoSEQ multiplex PCR; TCRdb's copy has only in-frame clones and leaves some out. The profile shows about 330,000 clones, 11% of them singletons. This sequence originates from a woman between 25 and 40 years old in good health. The sequenced sample consisted of naive CD4+ T cells from blood. The chain uses TRBV9 and TRBJ2-3; TRBD2 aligns across 9 bases. The CDR3 loop is CASSVTSGRDTQYF. DNA for the CDR3: TGTGCCAGCAGCGTGACTAGCGGCCGGGATACGCAGTATTTT.